The 24 T cell receptor beta chains reported below all come from one sample, sequenced in a study of blood T cell repertoires in COVID-19. Produced via immunoSEQ multiplex PCR; TCRdb's table is partial and in-frame only. Of tens of thousands of clones in the sample, approximately 74% were seen once. The sequencing sample was made of peripheral blood. All receptors come from a human donor with acute or convalescent COVID-19. The donor label of this sample is uncertain.

The V and J genes are TRBV7-3 and TRBJ2-5, with TRBD2 matching 8 bases. J lost 13 bases, V lost 0 bases, and 7 bases had no gene match. The CDR3 length is 13 residues. The V gene's germline CDR1 is SGHTA and CDR2 FQGTGA. CDR3 sequence (DNA): TGTGCCAGCAGCTTAACCCGGACTAGCAGCCGGTACTTC. Translation gives CASSLTRTSSRYF.

The chain employs TRBV5-4 and TRBJ2-1; 11 bases align to TRBD1. CDR3 length: 15 residues. V was clipped by 2 bases and J by 7 bases; unmatched bases: 5. The V gene's germline CDR1 is SGHNT and CDR2 YYREEE (reference sequence). The CDR3 nucleotides are TGTGCCAGCAGCTTACCCGGGACAGGGGGTAATGAGCAGTTCTTC. Residues: CASSLPGTGGNEQFF.

This sequence joins TRBV15 and TRBJ1-4; 11 bases agree with TRBD1. Losses at the gene ends were 3 bases for V and 3 bases for J; bases not matched to a gene: 6. CDR3 length: 17 amino acids. Per germline, CDR1 LNHNV and CDR2 YYDKDF (reference sequence). The chain's CDR3 is CATSRGTGGSANEKLFF. In nucleotides, the CDR3 is TGTGCCACCAGCAGGGGGACAGGGGGATCAGCTAATGAAAAACTGTTTTTT.

This rearrangement joins TRBV9 to TRBJ1-3, with unresolved D. With 1 base removed from V and 4 bases from J, the gap between germline ends came to 18 bases. The CDR3 is made up of 17 amino acids. The germline gives CDR1 SGDLS, CDR2 YYNGEE. Here the CDR3 DNA reads TGTGCCAGCAGCGTACGGGGAGAGGCCCTGTCCGGAAACACCATATATTTT. This translates into CASSVRGEALSGNTIYF.

J is TRBJ2-5 and V is TRBV5-1, with D maybe TRBD1 (6 bases). CDR1 is SGHRS and CDR2 is YFSETQ in the germline V gene. V lost 1 base and J lost 5, with 15 bases in between. This CDR3 has 15 residues. The CDR3 reads CASSLTPGVGETQYF. The CDR3, as DNA: TGCGCCAGCAGCTTGACTCCAGGGGTGGGCGAGACCCAGTACTTC.

V is TRBV10-2 and J is TRBJ1-5; unclear D gene. The CDR3 covers 14 residues. V shed 3 bases and J shed 3 bases, with 9 bases lying between them. CDR1 is WSHSY and CDR2 is SAAADI in the germline V gene. This CDR3 reads CASSERGPNQPQHF. CDR3 nucleotide sequence: TGCGCCAGCAGTGAAAGAGGGCCCAATCAGCCCCAGCATTTT.

This chain links TRBV27 with TRBJ2-5, with 8 bases matching TRBD2. J gave up 2 bases and V 7 bases, and 12 bases lay outside the gene matches. There are 16 residues in the CDR3. Germline CDR1 reads MNHEY; CDR2 reads SMNVEV (reference sequence). Here the CDR3 reads CASTPIGGGPQETQYF. CDR3 bases: TGTGCCAGCACCCCAATCGGCGGGGGGCCTCAAGAGACCCAGTACTTC.

The chain carries TRBV5-1 and TRBJ2-1; TRBD1 aligns across 12 bases. The CDR3 consists of 15 residues. Germline CDR1 reads SGHRS; CDR2 reads YFSETQ. The V segment lost 6 bases and the J segment 4 bases; nucleotides outside the gene matches: 5. CDR3 sequence (DNA): TGCGCCAGCAAGACGGGACAGGGGGCGTACAATGAGCAGTTCTTC. Its translation: CASKTGQGAYNEQFF.

The rearrangement joins TRBV12-5 to TRBJ1-1, with D unresolved. This CDR3 region has 13 residues. The germline V gene has CDR1 LGHNT and CDR2 FRNRAP. Trimming shortened V by 2 bases and J by 1 base, and 5 bases separated the two germline ends. The CDR3 here is CASGLSGNTEAFF. The CDR3 bases are TGTGCTAGTGGTTTGTCGGGGAACACTGAAGCTTTCTTT.

V gene TRBV10-3 combines with J gene TRBJ1-6, with a possible D match to TRBD1 (5 bases). Per the germline V gene, CDR1 is ENHRY and CDR2 is SYGVKD. The CDR3 contains 14 residues. Trimming left V 3 bases short and J 10 bases short, with 13 bases between. The chain's CDR3 is CAISDLKGASPLHF. DNA of the CDR3: TGTGCCATCAGTGACCTAAAAGGGGCCTCACCCCTCCACTTT.

The chain combines TRBV5-1 with TRBJ2-7; 7 nucleotides agree with TRBD1. Germline CDR1 SGHRS, CDR2 YFSETQ. V lost 3 bases to trimming and J lost 5 bases; unmatched junction nucleotides: 11. The CDR3 has 15 amino acids. The CDR3 sequence is CASSWRQGVPNEQYV. CDR3 coding DNA: TGCGCCAGCAGCTGGAGACAGGGCGTTCCTAACGAGCAGTACGTC.

This sequence joins TRBV5-1 and TRBJ2-6; D ambiguous. The CDR3 totals 15 residues. Trimming removed 1 base at V and 2 bases at J, with 7 bases between. Germline V gives CDR1 SGHRS, CDR2 YFSETQ. CDR3 residues: CASSLSSAGANVLTF. The DNA of the CDR3 is TGCGCCAGCAGCTTGTCGAGTGCTGGGGCCAACGTCCTGACTTTC.

The rearrangement uses TRBV19 and TRBJ1-1; D unresolved. This CDR3 has 15 residues. The V gene lost 3 bases and the J gene lost 1 base, with 12 bases spanning the gap. In germline, CDR1 is LNHDA, CDR2 SQIVND (reference sequence). CDR3 amino acids: CASSIWRRQNTEAFF. The CDR3 nucleotides are TGTGCCAGTAGTATTTGGAGGCGGCAGAACACTGAAGCTTTCTTT.

The chain is built from TRBV28 and TRBJ2-7; 13 bases agree with TRBD2. The V gene's germline CDR1 is MDHEN and CDR2 SYDVKM. The V gene end was trimmed by 5 bases and the J gene end by 7 bases; junction bases not matched to a gene: 8. The CDR3 has 15 residues. In nucleotides, the CDR3 is TGTGCCAGCAGTCAGGGACTAGCGGGGACTGCTGAGCAGTACTTC. Translation: CASSQGLAGTAEQYF.

The genes are TRBV7-8 and TRBJ2-3; 7 bases line up with TRBD2. Trimming removed 3 bases from V and 0 bases from J; junction bases left unmatched: 3. Per the germline V gene, CDR1 is SGHVS and CDR2 is FQNEAQ. The CDR3 has 15 residues. The DNA for the CDR3 is TGTGCCAGCAGCTTCGGGGGGACCAGCACAGATACGCAGTATTTT. Protein: CASSFGGTSTDTQYF.

This sequence joins TRBV7-2 and TRBJ1-2; D is ambiguous. V gave up 1 base and J gave up 3 bases, with 6 bases separating them. The CDR3 contains 13 residues. Germline CDR1 and CDR2: SGHTA and FQGNSA. As DNA, the CDR3 is TGTGCCAGCAGCTTAGGCGGGTACTATGGCTACACCTTC. It codes for CASSLGGYYGYTF.

This clone has just one count. This chain joins TRBV2 and TRBJ2-1, with D possibly being TRBD1 (6 bases). The CDR3 extends over 15 amino acids. In germline, CDR1 is SNHLY, CDR2 FYNNEI. V was trimmed by 4 bases and J by 8 bases, leaving 18 bases between them. This CDR3 is CASSGAAGARDEQFF. In DNA form, the CDR3 reads TGTGCCAGCAGTGGAGCGGCAGGGGCGAGGGATGAGCAGTTCTTC.

This clone has just one count. This chain uses TRBV19 with TRBJ2-2, with D possibly being TRBD2 (5 bases). CDR3 length equals 15 residues. Trimming stripped 3 bases from V and 3 bases from J, with 11 bases between. Germline V lookup: CDR1 LNHDA, CDR2 SQIVND (reference sequence). The CDR3 sequence is CASSIRGWDTGELFF. The CDR3 coding sequence is TGTGCCAGTAGTATTCGGGGTTGGGACACCGGGGAGCTGTTTTTT.

This rearrangement joins TRBV7-9 to TRBJ1-2; maybe TRBD1 (6 bases). V was trimmed by 1 base and J by 5 bases, leaving 14 bases between them. The CDR3 has 15 amino acids. Looked up from germline, CDR1 is SEHNR and CDR2 is FQNEAQ (reference sequence). The CDR3 coding sequence is TGTGCCAGCAGCTTAGGAGCGGGGGCGGAATATGGCTACACCTTC. The encoded protein is CASSLGAGAEYGYTF.

There are many counts of this clone. The chain carries TRBV28 and TRBJ1-1, with D possibly TRBD1 on 6 matching bases. Per the germline V gene, CDR1 is MDHEN and CDR2 is SYDVKM. There are 15 residues in the CDR3. The V gene lost 7 bases and the J gene lost 0 bases, with 15 bases spanning the gap. As DNA, the CDR3 is TGTGCCAGCACCGGCCGAGGGGGAATGAACACTGAAGCTTTCTTT. Protein product: CASTGRGGMNTEAFF.

V gene TRBV2 combines with J gene TRBJ1-2; D is unresolved. Germline V CDR1 and CDR2: SNHLY, FYNNEI. Trimming stripped 6 bases from V and 4 bases from J, with 15 bases between. The CDR3 has 14 residues. The CDR3 reads CASSAGVLTYGYTF. The CDR3 bases are TGTGCCAGCAGCGCAGGCGTTTTGACCTATGGCTACACCTTC.

The rearrangement joins TRBV5-8 to TRBJ2-5, with 9 positions matching TRBD1. The CDR3 has 16 residues. CDR1 is SGHTS and CDR2 is YDEGEE in the germline V gene. Trimming at V came to 2 bases and at J to 5 bases, leaving 10 bases not matched to a gene. CDR3 amino acids: CASSFDRGIAPETQYF. CDR3 DNA: TGTGCCAGCAGCTTCGACAGGGGGATAGCTCCTGAGACCCAGTACTTC.

This chain uses TRBV7-8 with TRBJ2-7, with D perhaps TRBD1 (6 bases). CDR1 SGHVS and CDR2 FQNEAQ come from the germline V gene. V was cut by 5 bases and J by 2 bases, with 13 bases left in between. The CDR3 has 14 residues. The DNA for the CDR3 is TGTGCCAGCAGCAACCGGGACACCCCCTACGAGCAGTACTTC. This codes for CASSNRDTPYEQYF.

This rearrangement joins TRBV3-1 (or the pseudogene TRBV3-2) to TRBJ2-1, with 9 bases aligning to TRBD2. Losses at the gene ends were 1 base for V and 8 bases for J; bases not matched to a gene: 3. The germline V gene has CDR1 LGHDT and CDR2 YNNKEL (reference sequence). The CDR3 loop spans 14 amino acids. The CDR3 bases are TGTGCCAGCAGCCAAGCCCGGACTAGCGATGAGCAGTTCTTC. It encodes CASSQARTSDEQFF.